The clone carrying this T cell receptor (beta chain) was recorded many times. V lost 3 bases and J lost 2, with 9 bases in between. The CDR3 consists of 13 residues. CDR1 and CDR2 (germline): DFQATT, SNEGSKA (reference sequence). This specimen comes from a study of T-cell memory formation after mild COVID-19. Study-wide background: The study found TCR clusters largely donor specific.

TCRdb fed the 5' RACE reads into MiXCR, producing one record per CDR3 protein. The profile shows over 500,000 distinct CDR3 sequences, 17% of them singletons. Sequencing was performed on PBMCs or a T cell subset sorted from them (not recorded which). This TCR was recovered from an adult woman who had mild COVID-19 (a few samples of this study predate the infection). Cell type and time point are not known. This rearrangement joins TRBV20-1 to TRBJ2-3; D not resolved. CDR3: CSASILLTDTQYF. CDR3 sequence (DNA): TGCAGTGCTAGTATCCTACTCACAGATACGCAGTATTTT.